The rows below give T cell receptor beta chains drawn from one sample of a study of cytomegalovirus exposure and HLA in healthy donors. The repertoire was sequenced with immunoSEQ multiplex PCR; TCRdb's copy has only in-frame clones and lacks some. Listed are roughly 80,000 clones; roughly an eighth falls within the top ten. Input material: PBMCs. These receptors came from a man between 45 and 60 years old in good health and CMV-seropositive. Each CDR3 is given with its conserved first and last residue.

V: TRBV11-1; J: TRBJ1-6; CDR3: CASSPKPDSPLHF
V: TRBV6-1; J: TRBJ2-1; CDR3: CASSEDLLDRDYNEQFF
V: TRBV7-9; J: TRBJ1-2; CDR3: CASSLTDLYGYTF
V: TRBV5-1; J: TRBJ1-3; CDR3: CASTPGQGAGNTIYF
V: TRBV6-1; J: TRBJ1-2; CDR3: CASSGGRAYYGYTF
V: TRBV7-9; J: TRBJ2-3; CDR3: CASSSPTSGGSGDTQYF
V: TRBV9; J: TRBJ2-2; CDR3: CASSSGAGYYSNTGELFF
V: TRBV4-2; J: TRBJ1-6; CDR3: CASSQDRGINSPLHF
V: TRBV5-5; J: TRBJ2-1; CDR3: CASSPIGTTHNEQFF
V: TRBV6-1; J: TRBJ1-2; CDR3: CASSGNSWSYTF
V: TRBV5-1; J: TRBJ1-2; CDR3: CASSLEVGKGGDGYTF
V: TRBV2; J: TRBJ1-2; CDR3: CASSEAIGDGYTF
V: TRBV4-1; J: TRBJ2-7; CDR3: CASRPRTGPYEQYF
V: TRBV4-2; J: TRBJ1-1; CDR3: CASSQERVNTEAFF
V: TRBV30; J: TRBJ1-6; CDR3: CAWSPTRNSPLHF
V: TRBV19; J: TRBJ1-1; CDR3: CASSPSLGEAFF
V: TRBV5-1; J: TRBJ1-6; CDR3: CASSFSTDNSPLHF
V: TRBV19; J: TRBJ1-5; CDR3: CASSNTLWTGRGQPQHF
V: TRBV7-2; J: TRBJ2-7; CDR3: CASSLAGTSAYEQYF
V: TRBV4-2; J: TRBJ2-4; CDR3: CASSQEAQGALAKNIQYF
V: TRBV5-6; J: TRBJ1-5; CDR3: CASSSRRGSNQPQHF
V: TRBV2; J: TRBJ2-6; CDR3: CASTGQEVGANVLTF
V: TRBV7-3; J: TRBJ2-3; CDR3: CASSLGLGASTDTQYF
V: TRBV6-5; J: TRBJ1-1; CDR3: CASSYGTENTEAFF
V: TRBV9; J: TRBJ2-3; CDR3: CASSADSEFGDTQYF
V: TRBV5-4; J: TRBJ2-5; CDR3: CASSLGGGQETQYF
V: TRBV6-5; J: TRBJ2-3; CDR3: CASSYHEGADTQYF
V: TRBV28; J: TRBJ2-7; CDR3: CASSLQGANEQYF
V: TRBV5-6; J: TRBJ2-5; CDR3: CASSFTGLGQETQYF
V: TRBV6-5; J: TRBJ2-1; CDR3: CASSPILLNEQFF
V: TRBV10-3; J: TRBJ2-3; CDR3: CAISQGEGGTDTQYF
V: TRBV7-6; J: TRBJ2-2; CDR3: CASSVQGAGNTGELFF
V: TRBV12-5; J: TRBJ2-5; CDR3: CASGFGGGETQYF
V: TRBV11-2; J: TRBJ1-1; CDR3: CASSLDRETEAFF
V: TRBV5-4; J: TRBJ1-2; CDR3: CASSGSRQGEYGYTF
V: TRBV27; J: TRBJ1-2; CDR3: CASSVSADYGYTF
V: TRBV11-2; J: TRBJ2-1; CDR3: CASSLGTGGEQFF
V: TRBV30; J: TRBJ2-2; CDR3: CAIKARTTDTGELFF
V: TRBV2; J: TRBJ2-5; CDR3: CASDSRRGETQYF
V: TRBV6-6; J: TRBJ2-5; CDR3: CASSPYQETQYF
V: TRBV7-2; J: TRBJ1-2; CDR3: CASTLHRRDNYGYTF
V: TRBV11-1; J: TRBJ2-3; CDR3: CASSFLAGVTTDTQYF
V: TRBV10-3; J: TRBJ1-6; CDR3: CAISESNTGDSPLHF